This T cell receptor beta chain was sequenced for a study of human T cells and chemical hapten exposure. Overall study context: Weekly administration of diphenylcyclopropenone to the scalp of patients continued throughout the approximately 24-week study. Notes on the study in general: Patch test score showed a positive correlation with PT1 expanded TCR counts. After DPC sensitization, TCRs above 1 in 1000 frequency showed no change.

The library attached unique molecular identifiers to individual cDNA molecules. TCRdb processed the RACE reads anew with MiXCR; each CDR3 protein has one entry. Of approximately 370,000 distinct CDR3 sequences listed, about 5% are singletons. On this clonotype: The antigen is undetermined.

Documented time point: pre-sensitization, week 0. Treatment noted: therapeutic diphenylcyclopropenone sensitization with weekly scalp DPC. V lost 3 bases and J 0 bases, leaving 16 bases between the germline ends. CDR1 is SGDLS and CDR2 is YYNGEE in the germline V gene. The CDR3 is made up of 16 amino acids. The receptor's source is a woman under 30 with alopecia areata. Some clones in this sample may be carry-over from other donors' samples. The material was whole blood, obtained in connection with sensitization to the hapten diphenylcyclopropenone (DPC). The chain couples TRBV9 to TRBJ2-7, with D possibly being TRBD2 (6 bases). In nucleotides, the CDR3 is TGTGCCAGCAGCGCCGCGGGGACTGTAAGCTCCTACGAGCAGTACTTC. The encoded protein is CASSAAGTVSSYEQYF.